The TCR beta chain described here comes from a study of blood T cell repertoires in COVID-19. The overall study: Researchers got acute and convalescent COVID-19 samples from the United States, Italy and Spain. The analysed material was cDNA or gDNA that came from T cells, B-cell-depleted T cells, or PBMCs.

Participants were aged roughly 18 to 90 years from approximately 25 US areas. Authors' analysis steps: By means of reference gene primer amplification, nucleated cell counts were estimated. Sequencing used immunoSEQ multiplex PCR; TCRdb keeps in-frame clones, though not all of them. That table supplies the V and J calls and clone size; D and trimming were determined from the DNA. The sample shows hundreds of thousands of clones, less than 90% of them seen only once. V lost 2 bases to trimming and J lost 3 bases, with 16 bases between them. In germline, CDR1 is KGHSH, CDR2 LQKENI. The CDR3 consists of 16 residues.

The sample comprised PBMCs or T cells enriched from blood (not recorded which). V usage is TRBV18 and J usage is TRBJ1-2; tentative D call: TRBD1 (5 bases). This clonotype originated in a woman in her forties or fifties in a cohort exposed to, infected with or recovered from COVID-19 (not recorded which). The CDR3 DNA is TGTGCCAGCTCACCAGGGGCAAAATCAACGGACTATGGCTACACCTTC. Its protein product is CASSPGAKSTDYGYTF.